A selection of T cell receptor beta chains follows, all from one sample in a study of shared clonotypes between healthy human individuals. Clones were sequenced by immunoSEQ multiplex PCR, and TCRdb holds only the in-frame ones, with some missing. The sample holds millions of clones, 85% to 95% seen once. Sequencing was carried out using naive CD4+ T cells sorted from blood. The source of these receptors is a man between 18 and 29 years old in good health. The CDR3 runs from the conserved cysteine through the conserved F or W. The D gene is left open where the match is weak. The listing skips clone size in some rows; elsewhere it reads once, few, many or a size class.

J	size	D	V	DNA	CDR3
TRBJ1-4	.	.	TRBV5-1	TGCGCCAGCAGATTGTCTAATGAAAAACTGTTTTTT	CASRLSNEKLFF
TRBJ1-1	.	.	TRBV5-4	TGTGCCAGCAGCGCCAAGGGAGGTAACACTGAAGCTTTCTTT	CASSAKGGNTEAFF
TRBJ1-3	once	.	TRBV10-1	TGCGCCAGCAGTGATGGTCAGGGATCAGGAAACACCATATATTTT	CASSDGQGSGNTIYF
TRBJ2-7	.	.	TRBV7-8	TGTGCCAGCAGTCGCGACAGGATTCCTAAAAACTCCTACGAGCAGTACTTC	CASSRDRIPKNSYEQYF
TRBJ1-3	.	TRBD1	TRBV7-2	TGTGCCAGCAGCCAACAGGGGTCTGGAAACACCATATATTTT	CASSQQGSGNTIYF
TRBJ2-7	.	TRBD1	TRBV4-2	TGTGCCAGCAGCCGGGAAGGACAGGGGATTTACGAGCAGTACTTC	CASSREGQGIYEQYF
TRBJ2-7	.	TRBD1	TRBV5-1	TGCGCCAGCAGCCCTGGCGACAGGGAAGCCCCCTACGAGCAGTACTTC	CASSPGDREAPYEQYF
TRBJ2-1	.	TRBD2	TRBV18	TGTGCCAGCTCACCACGACTAGCGGGCGTCACGGACAATGAGCAGTTCTTC	CASSPRLAGVTDNEQFF
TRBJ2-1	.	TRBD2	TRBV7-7	TGTGCTAGCAGCCCAGCGGGGGGTCCCCAGTGGGAGCAGTTCTTC	CASSPAGGPQWEQFF
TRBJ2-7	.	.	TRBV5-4	TGTGCCAGCACCAAGGGGGGAGGGTCCTACGAGCAGTACTTC	CASTKGGGSYEQYF
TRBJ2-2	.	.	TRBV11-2	TGTGCCAGCAGCCAAGACCACAGGGTGATCACCGGGGAGCTGTTTTTT	CASSQDHRVITGELFF
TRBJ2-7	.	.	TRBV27	TGTGCCAGCAGTTTCTTGTCAGGGAACTCCTACGAGCAGTACTTC	CASSFLSGNSYEQYF
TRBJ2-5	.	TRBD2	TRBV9	TGTGCCAGCAGCGCCCCTGGAGGGACTAGCGGGAGAGAGACCCAGTACTTC	CASSAPGGTSGRETQYF
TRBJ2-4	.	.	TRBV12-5	TGTGCTAGTGGATCGCTTTCGGGACGCAAAAACATTCAGTACTTC	CASGSLSGRKNIQYF
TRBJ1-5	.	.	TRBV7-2	TGTGCCAGCAGCTTAGATTTGGTCCGGGGGAATCAGCCCCAGCATTTT	CASSLDLVRGNQPQHF
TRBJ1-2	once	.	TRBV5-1	TGCGCCAGCAGCCCCGTGTTCACGGGGGCTAACTATGGCTACACCTTC	CASSPVFTGANYGYTF
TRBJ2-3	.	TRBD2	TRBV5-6	TGTGCCAGCAGCTCGGCTTTAGCGGGGGGGTTCACAGATACGCAGTATTTT	CASSSALAGGFTDTQYF
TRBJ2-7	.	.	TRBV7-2	TGTGCCAGCAGCCTCCGGACAGCCTCCTACGAGCAGTACTTC	CASSLRTASYEQYF
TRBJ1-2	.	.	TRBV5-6	TGTGCCAGCAGCTTGGTGAACGATAACTATGGCTACACCTTC	CASSLVNDNYGYTF
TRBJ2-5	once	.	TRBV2	TGTGCCAGCAGTGAAATCCGAGGAGAGACCCAGTACTTC	CASSEIRGETQYF
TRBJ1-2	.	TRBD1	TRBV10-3	TGTGCCATCAGTGAGTCACAGGGGGACTATGGCTACACCTTC	CAISESQGDYGYTF
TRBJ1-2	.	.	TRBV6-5	TGTGCCAGCAGTTACTCGAAGAAGGCAGGCCTCTATGGCTACACCTTC	CASSYSKKAGLYGYTF
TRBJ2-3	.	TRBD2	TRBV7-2	TGTGCCAGCAGCCAAGGACTAGCGGGCAGAGCCACAGATACGCAGTATTTT	CASSQGLAGRATDTQYF
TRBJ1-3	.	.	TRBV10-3	TGTGCCATCAGTGGGACAGCTGGAAACACCATATATTTT	CAISGTAGNTIYF
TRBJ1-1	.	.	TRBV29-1	TGCAGCGTTGCCTATACCGGGACGGAAGCTTTCTTT	CSVAYTGTEAFF
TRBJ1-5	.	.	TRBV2	TGTGCCAGCAGTGGACTGGATTTTCAGCCCCAGCATTTT	CASSGLDFQPQHF
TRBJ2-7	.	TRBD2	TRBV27	TGTGCCAGCAGTGTGACTAGCGGGGGGGCCTACGAGCAGTACTTC	CASSVTSGGAYEQYF
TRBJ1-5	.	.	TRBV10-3	TGTGCCGTAGGTAAGAGTAGCAATCAGCCCCAGCATTTT	CAVGKSSNQPQHF
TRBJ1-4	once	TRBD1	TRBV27	TGTGCCAGCAGTTTAGACAGGGCGGGCGAAAAACTGTTTTTT	CASSLDRAGEKLFF
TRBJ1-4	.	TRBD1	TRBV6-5	TGTGCCAGCAGTCCCTCTTCCAGGGGGGAAAAACTGTTTTTT	CASSPSSRGEKLFF
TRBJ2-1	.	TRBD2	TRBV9	TGTGCCAGCAGCCCGACTAGCGGGGCTTACAATGAGCAGTTCTTC	CASSPTSGAYNEQFF
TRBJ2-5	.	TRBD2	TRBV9	TGTGCCAGCAGCGTAGGAGTTAGCGGGGTGCAAGAGACCCAGTACTTC	CASSVGVSGVQETQYF
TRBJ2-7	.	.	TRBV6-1	TGTGCCAGCAGTGAAGCTGGGCCAGGGGTTTACGAGCAGTACTTC	CASSEAGPGVYEQYF
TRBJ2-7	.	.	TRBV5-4	TGTGCCAGCAGCTCCACGGGGGCCGGATTTGTCTACGAGCAGTACTTC	CASSSTGAGFVYEQYF
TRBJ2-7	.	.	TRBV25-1	TGTGCCAGCAGTGCTGGGGTATACGAGCAGTACTTC	CASSAGVYEQYF
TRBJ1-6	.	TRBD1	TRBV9	TGTGCCAGCAGCGTAGCTGGGACAGCTTATTCACCCCTCCACTTT	CASSVAGTAYSPLHF
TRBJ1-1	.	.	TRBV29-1	TGCAGCGTTGGGGCGGACACTGAAGCTTTCTTT	CSVGADTEAFF
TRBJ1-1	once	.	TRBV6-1	TGTGCCAGCAGTGGAAGGCCAGATATGAACACTGAAGCTTTCTTT	CASSGRPDMNTEAFF
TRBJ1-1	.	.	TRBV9	TGTGCCAGCAGCTCAGGGGTTTCGGCGACTGAAGCTTTCTTT	CASSSGVSATEAFF
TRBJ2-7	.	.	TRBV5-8	TGTGCCAGCATCGTTCAGGGACACACTTCCTACGAGCAGTACTTC	CASIVQGHTSYEQYF
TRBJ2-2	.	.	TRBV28	TGTGCCAGCAGCCCCGTGGCGGGCACCGGGGAGCTGTTTTTT	CASSPVAGTGELFF
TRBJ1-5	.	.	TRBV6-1	TGTGCCAGCAGTTTCCAGCAGGGTCAGCCCCAGCATTTT	CASSFQQGQPQHF
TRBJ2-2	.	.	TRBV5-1	TGCGCCAGCAGCATTGAGGGACCCCGGGGCGGGGAGCTGTTTTTT	CASSIEGPRGGELFF
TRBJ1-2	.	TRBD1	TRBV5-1	TGCGCCAGCAGCTCCGCCGGGACAGTCTATGGCTACACCTTC	CASSSAGTVYGYTF
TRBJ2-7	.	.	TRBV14	TGTGCCAGCAGCCGGTCTAGCCACTCCTACGAGCAGTACTTC	CASSRSSHSYEQYF
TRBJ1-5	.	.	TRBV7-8	TGTGCCAGCAGCTTATCCTTCGACGGGCAGGGGTTAACTCAGCCCCAGCATTTT	CASSLSFDGQGLTQPQHF
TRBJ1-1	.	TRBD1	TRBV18	TGTGCCAGCTCACCAGGGACAGGGGCTGAAGCTTTCTTT	CASSPGTGAEAFF
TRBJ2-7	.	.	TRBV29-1	TGCAGCGTAGGGGGAGCGGGAGAGCAGTACTTC	CSVGGAGEQYF
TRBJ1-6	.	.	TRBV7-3	TGTGCCAGCAGCCCGGGAACAGGAGCTAATTCACCCCTCCACTTT	CASSPGTGANSPLHF
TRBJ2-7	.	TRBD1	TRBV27	TGTGCCAGCCGACAGGGTACGTGGTCCGAGCAGTACTTC	CASRQGTWSEQYF